The clone carrying this TCR beta chain was recorded at least ten times. What it recognizes is unknown. The length of the CDR3 is 18 residues. Germline lookup yields CDR1 LGHNA and CDR2 YNFKEQ. The V and J ends lost 4 bases and 2 bases respectively, with 23 bases between them. These data come from a study of T cells in Graves' hyperthyroidism and ophthalmopathy. Overall study results and limits: Ophthalmopathy was distinguished from stable hyperthyroidism by 13 V-J signatures. Onset of ophthalmopathy came a median approximately 6.5 months after the model predicted it. Most expanded thyroid clonotypes above 0.001 recurred in blood.

Using RNA transcripts as the source, TCR beta CDR3 regions were amplified. HTBI primers drove first-round RT-PCR of the TCR CDR3. TCRdb reanalysed the multiplex PCR reads using MiXCR and keeps one entry per CDR3 protein. The repertoire holds 500,000 or so distinct CDR3 sequences, with more than 15% as singletons. The TCR comes from a woman between 18 and 29 years old with Graves' ophthalmopathy. The chain is built from TRBV4-2 and TRBJ1-1, with D tentatively TRBD1 (6 bases). Material: blood. In DNA form, the CDR3 reads TGTGCCAGCAGCCCACAACCGGGTATAGGGACACACAACACTGAAGCTTTCTTT. This codes for CASSPQPGIGTHNTEAFF.